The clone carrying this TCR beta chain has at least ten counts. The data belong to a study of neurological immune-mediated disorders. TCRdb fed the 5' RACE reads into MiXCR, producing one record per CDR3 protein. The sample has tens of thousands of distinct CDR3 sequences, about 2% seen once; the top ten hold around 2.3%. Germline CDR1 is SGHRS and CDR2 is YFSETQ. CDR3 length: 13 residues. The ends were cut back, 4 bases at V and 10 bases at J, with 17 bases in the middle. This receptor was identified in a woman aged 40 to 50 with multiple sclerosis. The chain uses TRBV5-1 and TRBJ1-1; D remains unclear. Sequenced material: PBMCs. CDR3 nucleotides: TGCGCCAGCAGCCCCTCTTTTCCCCGTGGAGCTTTCTTT. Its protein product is CASSPSFPRGAFF.